The 5 T cell receptor beta chains below were found in one sample sequenced in a study of a mutant IDH1 vaccine in newly diagnosed glioma. Time point described: baseline, week 1 (first vaccination visit). Stated treatment: pre-vaccination baseline after standard-of-care therapy. Libraries were prepared by immunoSEQ multiplex PCR; TCRdb keeps only in-frame clonotypes and omits some of them. The profile shows 30,000 to 35,000 clones, 75% to 90% of them singletons. The sequenced sample was PBMCs, obtained from a glioma patient treated with radiotherapy, temozolomide or both. The receptor source for this set is a middle-aged woman with glioma.

V usage is TRBV30 and J usage is TRBJ2-1, with unresolved D. Per germline, CDR1 GTSNPN and CDR2 SVGIG (reference sequence). V dropped 0 bases and J dropped 5 bases, with 8 bases sitting between them. This CDR3 has 13 amino acids. The CDR3 loop reads CAWSVRVDNEQFF. CDR3 coding DNA: TGTGCCTGGAGTGTACGTGTGGACAATGAGCAGTTCTTC.

The CDR3 nucleotides read TGTGCCAGCTCCCCGACCGACTACCTCCGCGAGCAGTACTTC. Its protein product is CASSPTDYLREQYF. The V and J genes are TRBV18 and TRBJ2-7; TRBD2 might be the D (5 bases). This CDR3 contains 14 residues. V was pared by 6 bases and J by 6 bases, with 18 bases between. Germline assignment: CDR1 KGHSH and CDR2 LQKENI. Variable domain in full (rest from reference TRBV18 and TRBJ2-7): NAGVMQNPRHLVRRRGQEARLRCSPMKGHSHVYWYRQLPEEGLKFMVYLQKENIIDESGMPKERFSAEFPKEGPSILRIQQVVRGDSAAYFCASSPTDYLREQYFGPGTRLTVT.

As DNA, the CDR3 is TGTGCCAGCAGCCAATCGAGGAGTTACTCTGGAAACACCATATATTTT. It is translated as CASSQSRSYSGNTIYF. This chain links TRBV14 with TRBJ1-3, with D uncertain. CDR3 length equals 16 residues. Trimming took off 2 bases at V and 0 bases at J, with 11 bases between the two ends. Germline V gives CDR1 SGHDN, CDR2 FVKESK.

The rearrangement joins TRBV2 to TRBJ1-1; TRBD1 agrees at 9 bases. This CDR3 spans 12 amino acids. Germline assignment: CDR1 SNHLY and CDR2 FYNNEI. The V gene end was trimmed by 6 bases and the J gene end by 6 bases; junction bases not matched to a gene: 2. CDR3 sequence (DNA): TGTGCCAGCAGCGGGACAGGGTCTGAAGCTTTCTTT. Protein product: CASSGTGSEAFF.

The chain links TRBV7-2 to TRBJ1-1; tentative D call: TRBD1 (6 bases). Germline V gene data show CDR1 as SGHTA and CDR2 as FQGNSA. V gave up 1 base and J gave up 1 base, with 7 bases separating them. This CDR3 spans 14 amino acids. Here the CDR3 reads CASSLGGANTEAFF. The CDR3 DNA follows: TGTGCCAGCAGCTTAGGGGGGGCGAACACTGAAGCTTTCTTT.